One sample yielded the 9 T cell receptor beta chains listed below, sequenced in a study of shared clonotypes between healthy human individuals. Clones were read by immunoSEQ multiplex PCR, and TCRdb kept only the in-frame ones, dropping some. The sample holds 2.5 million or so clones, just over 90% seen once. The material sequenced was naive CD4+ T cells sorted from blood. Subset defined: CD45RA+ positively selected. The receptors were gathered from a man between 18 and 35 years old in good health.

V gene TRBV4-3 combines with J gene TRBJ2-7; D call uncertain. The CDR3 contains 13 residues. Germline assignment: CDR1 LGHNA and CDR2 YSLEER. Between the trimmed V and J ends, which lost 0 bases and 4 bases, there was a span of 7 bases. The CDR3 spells CASSQDADYEQYF. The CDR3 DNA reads TGCGCCAGCAGCCAAGACGCTGATTACGAGCAGTACTTC.

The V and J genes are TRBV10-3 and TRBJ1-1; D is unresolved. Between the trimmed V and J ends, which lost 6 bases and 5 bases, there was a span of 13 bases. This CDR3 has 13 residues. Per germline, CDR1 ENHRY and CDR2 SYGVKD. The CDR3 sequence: CAIRSDVITEAFF. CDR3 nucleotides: TGTGCCATCAGATCCGATGTGATTACTGAAGCTTTCTTT.

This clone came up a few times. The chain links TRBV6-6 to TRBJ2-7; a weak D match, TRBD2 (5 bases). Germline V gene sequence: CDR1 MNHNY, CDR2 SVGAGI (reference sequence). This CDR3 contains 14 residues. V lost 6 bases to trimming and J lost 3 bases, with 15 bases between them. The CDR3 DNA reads TGTGCCAGCAGCCTGGCTCACGGAGGCTACGAGCAGTACTTC. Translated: CASSLAHGGYEQYF.

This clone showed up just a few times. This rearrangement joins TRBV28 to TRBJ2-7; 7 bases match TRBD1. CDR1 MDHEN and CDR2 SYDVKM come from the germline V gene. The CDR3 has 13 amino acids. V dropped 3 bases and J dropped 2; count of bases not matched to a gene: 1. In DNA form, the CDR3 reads TGTGCCAGCAGTTTTACAGGGGCCTACGAGCAGTACTTC. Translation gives CASSFTGAYEQYF.

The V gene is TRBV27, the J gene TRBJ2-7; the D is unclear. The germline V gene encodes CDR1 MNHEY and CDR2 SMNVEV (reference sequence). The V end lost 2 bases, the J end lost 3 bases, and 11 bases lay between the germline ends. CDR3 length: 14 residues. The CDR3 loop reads CASSLAARSYEQYF. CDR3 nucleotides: TGTGCCAGCAGTTTAGCAGCGAGGAGCTACGAGCAGTACTTC.

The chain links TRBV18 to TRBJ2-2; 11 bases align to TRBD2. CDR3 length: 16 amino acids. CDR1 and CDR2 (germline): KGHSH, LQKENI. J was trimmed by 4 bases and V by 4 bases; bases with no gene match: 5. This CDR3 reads CASSRTSGSGTGELFF. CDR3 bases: TGTGCCAGCTCACGCACTAGCGGGAGCGGCACCGGGGAGCTGTTTTTT.

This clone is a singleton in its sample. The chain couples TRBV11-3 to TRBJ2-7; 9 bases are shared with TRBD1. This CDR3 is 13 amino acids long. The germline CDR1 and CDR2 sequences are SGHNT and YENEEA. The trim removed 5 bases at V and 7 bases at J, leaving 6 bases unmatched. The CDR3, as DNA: TGTGCCAGCAGCAGAGACAGGGGGTCGGAGCAGTACTTC. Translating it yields CASSRDRGSEQYF.

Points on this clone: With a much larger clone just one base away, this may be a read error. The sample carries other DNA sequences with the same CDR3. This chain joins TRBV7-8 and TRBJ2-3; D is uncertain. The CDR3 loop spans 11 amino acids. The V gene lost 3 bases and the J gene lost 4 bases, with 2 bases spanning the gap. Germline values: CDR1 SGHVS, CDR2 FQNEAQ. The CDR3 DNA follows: TGTGCCAGCAGCTTGGCAGATACGCAGTATTTT. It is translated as CASSLADTQYF.

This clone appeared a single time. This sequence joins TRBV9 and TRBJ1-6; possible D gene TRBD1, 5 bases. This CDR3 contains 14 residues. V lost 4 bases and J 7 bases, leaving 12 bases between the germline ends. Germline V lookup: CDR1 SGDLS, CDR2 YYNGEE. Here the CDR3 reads CASSQGPGNSPLHF. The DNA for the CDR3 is TGTGCCAGCAGCCAGGGACCGGGAAATTCACCCCTCCACTTT.